This TCR beta chain is from a study of OX40 agonist ivuxolimab in advanced cancers. Study details: Ivuxolimab is an agonistic anti-OX40 (CD134) antibody, and patients were treated with it. Prior anti-PD-1, anti-PD-L1 or anti-CTLA-4 therapy was allowed; 35% to 40% had some. Partial responses occurred in Three dose-escalation patients, one with hepatocellular carcinoma and two with cutaneous melanoma.

This CDR3 is 14 amino acids long. Germline lookup yields CDR1 SSHAT and CDR2 FNYEAQ (reference sequence). The method was immunoSEQ multiplex PCR; TCRdb's version includes in-frame clones alone and lacks a portion of them. The table shows roughly 90,000 clones, with about 89% occurring only once. Sampled blood was obtained at baseline, cycle 4 day 1, and cycle 7 day 1. On this clone: An end of the junction differs from the germline gene, which may be a read error.

This specimen consisted of CD4+ or CD8+ T cells sorted from blood, obtained in a trial of the OX40 agonist ivuxolimab. The source of this sequence is an adult with an advanced solid tumor such as melanoma, head and neck, liver or kidney cancer. The gene calls are TRBV7-7 and TRBJ2-5, with a tentative D call TRBD1 (5 bases). CDR3 bases: TGTGCTAGCAGCTTTCGGTACAGGCAAGAGACCCAGTACTTC. Protein sequence: CASSFRYRQETQYF.